This is a list of T cell receptor beta chains from one sample in a study of control samples from healthy donors and cancer patients. The method was immunoSEQ multiplex PCR; TCRdb's version includes in-frame clones alone and lacks a portion of them. The repertoire table contains about 210,000 clones. Material: blood. Receptors were obtained from a woman in her thirties in good health. Each CDR3 is given with its conserved first and last residue. D genes are given only for firm matches.

J | D | V | CDR3 | DNA
TRBJ1-2 | TRBD1 | TRBV9 | CASSVVAGGKGYTF | TGTGCCAGCAGCGTAGTAGCAGGGGGAAAAGGCTACACCTTC
TRBJ1-2 | TRBD1 | TRBV5-1 | CASSLLPGQTSYGYTF | TGCGCCAGCAGCTTACTACCGGGACAGACAAGTTATGGCTACACCTTC
TRBJ1-5 | - | TRBV19 | CASELSGGWNQPQHF | TGTGCCAGTGAGCTTTCGGGGGGCTGGAATCAGCCCCAGCATTTT
TRBJ1-3 | TRBD1 | TRBV4-1 | CASSPGQGVNTIYF | TGCGCCAGCAGCCCGGGACAGGGTGTAAACACCATATATTTT
TRBJ1-5 | - | TRBV28 | CASSSHTGRFNQPQHF | TGTGCCAGCAGTTCCCACACAGGGAGGTTCAATCAGCCCCAGCATTTT
TRBJ2-7 | TRBD1 | TRBV5-6 | CASSLPGTGLPYEQYF | TGTGCCAGCAGCCTACCTGGGACAGGCCTTCCTTACGAGCAGTACTTC
TRBJ1-2 | TRBD1 | TRBV30 | CAWVRTGSNYGYTF | TGTGCCTGGGTGCGGACAGGGTCCAACTATGGCTACACCTTC
TRBJ2-2 | - | TRBV6-5 | CASSYSGRGPGELFF | TGTGCCAGCAGTTACTCCGGCAGGGGCCCCGGGGAGCTGTTTTTT
TRBJ1-6 | - | TRBV4-1 | CASSQDARTYSPLHF | TGCGCCAGCAGCCAAGATGCAAGGACGTATTCACCCCTCCACTTT
TRBJ2-1 | - | TRBV5-6 | CASSSLRRPEQFF | TGTGCCAGCAGCTCCCTGCGTAGGCCAGAGCAGTTCTTC
TRBJ1-2 | - | TRBV4-2 | CASSHDSNYGYTF | TGTGCCAGCAGCCATGACAGTAACTATGGCTACACCTTC
TRBJ2-1 | - | TRBV9 | CASSPTTTINEQFF | TGTGCCAGCAGCCCTACTACTACTATTAATGAGCAGTTCTTC
TRBJ2-5 | - | TRBV5-1 | CASTRGASARQETQYF | TGCGCCAGCACCCGGGGGGCTAGCGCCCGCCAAGAGACCCAGTACTTC
TRBJ2-2 | - | TRBV5-6 | CASSFRYTGELFF | TGTGCCAGCAGCTTCCGGTACACCGGGGAGCTGTTTTTT
TRBJ2-7 | - | TRBV5-4 | CASRRTENAYEQYF | TGTGCCAGCAGGAGGACAGAAAACGCCTACGAGCAGTACTTC
TRBJ1-5 | TRBD1 | TRBV7-9 | CASSLTGGNQPQHF | TGTGCCAGCAGTCTCACAGGGGGCAATCAGCCCCAGCATTTT
TRBJ1-2 | - | TRBV27 | CASSLGPDGTNYGYTF | TGTGCCAGCAGTTTAGGGCCAGATGGGACTAACTATGGCTACACCTTC
TRBJ2-1 | - | TRBV27 | CATALGGAGEQFF | TGTGCCACTGCCCTGGGGGGGGCGGGTGAGCAGTTCTTC
TRBJ1-5 | - | TRBV20-1 | CSASAGNQPQHF | TGCAGTGCTAGTGCGGGCAATCAGCCCCAGCATTTT
TRBJ2-7 | TRBD1 | TRBV28 | CASSLGTGEREQYF | TGTGCCAGCAGTCTCGGGACAGGGGAGAGGGAGCAGTACTTC
TRBJ2-5 | - | TRBV4-2 | CASSQERGETQYF | TGTGCCAGCAGCCAAGAAAGGGGAGAGACCCAGTACTTC
TRBJ1-5 | TRBD1 | TRBV7-2 | CASSLAGGDQPQHF | TGTGCCAGCAGCTTAGCAGGGGGCGATCAGCCCCAGCATTTT
TRBJ1-2 | - | TRBV5-4 | CASSFPGLGMVGHTF | TGTGCCAGCAGCTTCCCAGGGCTGGGGATGGTCGGCCACACCTTC
TRBJ1-5 | TRBD1 | TRBV27 | CASSLDRGTLNQPQHF | TGTGCCAGCAGTTTAGACAGGGGGACGCTTAATCAGCCCCAGCATTTT
TRBJ2-1 | TRBD2 | TRBV4-2 | CASSRELSGEYNEQFF | TGTGCCAGCAGCCGAGAACTTAGCGGGGAATACAATGAGCAGTTCTTC
TRBJ2-3 | - | TRBV7-2 | CASSLVLIGTDTQYF | TGTGCCAGCAGCTTAGTTCTGATAGGCACAGATACGCAGTATTTT
TRBJ2-6 | - | TRBV4-1 | CASSQKSTGANVLTF | TGCGCCAGCAGCCAGAAAAGTACGGGGGCCAACGTCCTGACTTTC
TRBJ1-2 | TRBD1 | TRBV2 | CASSEIGTGVRNGYTF | TGTGCCAGCAGTGAAATAGGGACAGGGGTACGAAATGGCTACACCTTC
TRBJ1-4 | - | TRBV19 | CASSIEGLTDGKLFF | TGTGCCAGTAGTATAGAGGGATTAACCGACGGAAAACTGTTTTTT
TRBJ1-5 | - | TRBV28 | CASTGGNQPQHF | TGTGCCAGCACGGGGGGAAATCAGCCCCAGCATTTT
TRBJ1-1 | - | TRBV12-3/TRBV12-4 | CASSFGQNTEAFF | TGTGCCAGCAGTTTCGGACAGAACACTGAAGCTTTCTTT
TRBJ1-1 | - | TRBV3-1/TRBV3-2 | CASSQNQRDTEAFF | TGTGCCAGCAGCCAAAACCAACGGGACACTGAAGCTTTCTTT
TRBJ2-2 | - | TRBV7-2 | CASSPGAPTGELFF | TGTGCCAGCAGCCCAGGGGCGCCCACCGGGGAGCTGTTTTTT
TRBJ1-4 | TRBD1 | TRBV5-1 | CASSLGQGADEKLFF | TGCGCCAGCAGCTTGGGTCAGGGGGCGGATGAAAAACTGTTTTTT
TRBJ1-4 | TRBD1 | TRBV15 | CATRRQGNEKLFF | TGTGCCACCAGGAGACAGGGGAATGAAAAACTGTTTTTT
TRBJ2-7 | - | TRBV20-1 | CSAQDVYEQYF | TGCAGTGCCCAGGACGTCTACGAGCAGTACTTC
TRBJ1-6 | TRBD1 | TRBV15 | CATSINRGLGSPLHF | TGTGCCACCAGCATAAACAGGGGGCTTGGGTCACCCCTCCACTTT
TRBJ1-2 | - | TRBV28 | CASSYYGYTF | TGTGCCAGCTCCTACTATGGCTACACCTTC
TRBJ2-1 | TRBD1 | TRBV5-6 | CASSLGTGGGFSNEQFF | TGTGCCAGCAGCTTGGGGACAGGGGGCGGGTTTTCCAATGAGCAGTTCTTC
TRBJ1-5 | - | TRBV4-1 | CASSQDRGAYSNQPQHF | TGCGCCAGCAGCCAAGACAGGGGTGCGTATAGCAATCAGCCCCAGCATTTT
TRBJ2-7 | TRBD2 | TRBV10-2 | CASSDKGLAGGEQYF | TGCGCCAGCAGTGATAAGGGACTAGCCGGCGGCGAGCAGTACTTC
TRBJ2-2 | - | TRBV20-1 | CSASSSRANTGELFF | TGCAGTGCTAGTTCATCGAGGGCGAACACCGGGGAGCTGTTTTTT
TRBJ1-2 | TRBD1 | TRBV24-1 | CATSDRGVSGYTF | TGTGCCACGTCGGACAGGGGGGTTTCTGGCTACACCTTC
TRBJ1-2 | TRBD1 | TRBV28 | CASRAFGTGGMGYTF | TGTGCCAGCAGGGCCTTCGGGACAGGGGGTATGGGCTACACCTTC
TRBJ1-5 | - | TRBV24-1 | CATSDLGGGNQPQHF | TGTGCCACCAGTGATTTAGGAGGGGGCAATCAGCCCCAGCATTTT